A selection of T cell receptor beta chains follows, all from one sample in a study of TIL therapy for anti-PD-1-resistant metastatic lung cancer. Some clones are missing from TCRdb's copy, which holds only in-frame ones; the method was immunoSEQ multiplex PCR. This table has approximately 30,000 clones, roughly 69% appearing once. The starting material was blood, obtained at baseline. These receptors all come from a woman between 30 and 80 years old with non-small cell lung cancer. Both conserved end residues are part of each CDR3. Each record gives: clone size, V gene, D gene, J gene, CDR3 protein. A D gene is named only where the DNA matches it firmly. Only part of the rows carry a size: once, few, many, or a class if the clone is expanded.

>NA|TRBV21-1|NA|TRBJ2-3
CASRPGLGLTSTDTQYF
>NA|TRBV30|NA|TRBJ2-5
CAWSVTSETQYF
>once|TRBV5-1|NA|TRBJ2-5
CASRRRVAVQETQYF
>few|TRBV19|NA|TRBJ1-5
CATGPPGAQHF
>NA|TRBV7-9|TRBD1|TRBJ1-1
CASSLVIGGTGSTEAFF
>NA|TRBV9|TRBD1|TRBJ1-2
CASSVGGQGVYGYTF
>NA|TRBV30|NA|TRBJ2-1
CAWSDALEQFF
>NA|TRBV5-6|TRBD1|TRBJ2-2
CASSHGLDREYGELFF
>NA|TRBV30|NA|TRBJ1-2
CAWRFDRTYGYTF
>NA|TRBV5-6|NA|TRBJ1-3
CASSSTGSGNTIYF
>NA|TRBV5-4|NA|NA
CASSLPTGMGSYEQYF
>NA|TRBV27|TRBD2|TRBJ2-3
CASRKPSGTGDTQYF
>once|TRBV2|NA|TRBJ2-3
CASIRRGRTDTQYF
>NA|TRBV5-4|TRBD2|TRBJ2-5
CASSPGGRGSLATQYF
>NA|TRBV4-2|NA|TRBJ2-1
CASSREIGNSYNEQFF
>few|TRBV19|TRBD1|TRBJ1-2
CASSGIRGGYTF
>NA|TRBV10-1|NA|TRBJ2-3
CASSPTKGTDTQYF
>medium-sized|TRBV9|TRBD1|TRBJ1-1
CASSTRDSMNTEAFF
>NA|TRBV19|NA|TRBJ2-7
CASSIAETGVYEQYF
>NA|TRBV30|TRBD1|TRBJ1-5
CACGTGNQPQHF
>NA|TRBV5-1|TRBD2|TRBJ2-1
CASSLIAGAYNEQFF
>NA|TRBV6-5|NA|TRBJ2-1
CASSFAASEQFF
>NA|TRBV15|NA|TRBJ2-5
CATSRAETQYF
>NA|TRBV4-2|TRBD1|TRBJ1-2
CASSSGGGGGYTF
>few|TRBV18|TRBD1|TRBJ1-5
CASSAGQGSGQPQHF
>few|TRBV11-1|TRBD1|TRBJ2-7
CASSLYPGQATEQYF
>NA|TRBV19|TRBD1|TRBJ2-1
CASSPSGTGINNEQFF
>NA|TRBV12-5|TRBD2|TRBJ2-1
CASGIYNGTTNEQFF
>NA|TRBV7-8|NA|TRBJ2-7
CASSDLGPVTRGEQYF
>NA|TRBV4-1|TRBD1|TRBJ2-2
CASSSRTGNTGELFF
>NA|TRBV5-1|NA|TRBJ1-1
CASSLVPGQNTEAFF
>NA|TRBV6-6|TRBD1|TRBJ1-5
CASSQFTGDQPQHF
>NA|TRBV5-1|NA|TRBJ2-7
CASSLVRDSYEQYF
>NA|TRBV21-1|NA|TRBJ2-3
CASRGDTQYF